This TCR beta chain was sequenced during a study of T cell repertoires in cytomegalovirus infection. The wider study: Recently identified HLA-C-restricted CMV epitopes and well-studied HLA-B-restricted CMV epitopes were used by the study.

This clonotype has more than one count but fewer than ten. Antigen: not known. Each CDR3 protein gets one entry after TCRdb re-called the reads with MiXCR. The table shows 900,000 to 950,000 distinct CDR3 sequences, with roughly a third occurring only once. Germline V gives CDR1 SEHNR, CDR2 FQNEAQ (reference sequence). With 5 bases clipped from V and 1 base from J, the junction kept 7 bases outside the gene matches. The CDR3 runs to 16 residues. The receptor was derived from a human donor in good health (CMV status not recorded). Some clones in this sample may be carry-over from other donors' samples. The V and J genes are TRBV7-9 and TRBJ2-5; 10 bases line up with TRBD1. Source: cultured CD8+ T cells from PBMCs, taken from culture after CMV antigen stimulation. DNA for the CDR3: TGTGCCAGCAGCGGGCGGACAGGGGGGCTCCAAGAGACCCAGTACTTC. Its translation is CASSGRTGGLQETQYF. The whole variable domain, filled in from reference TRBV7-9 and TRBJ2-5, reads DTGVSQNPRHKITKRGQNVTFRCDPISEHNRLYWYRQTLGQGPEFLTYFQNEAQLEKSRLLSDRFSAERPKGSFSTLEIQRTEQGDSAMYLCASSGRTGGLQETQYFGPGTRLLVL.